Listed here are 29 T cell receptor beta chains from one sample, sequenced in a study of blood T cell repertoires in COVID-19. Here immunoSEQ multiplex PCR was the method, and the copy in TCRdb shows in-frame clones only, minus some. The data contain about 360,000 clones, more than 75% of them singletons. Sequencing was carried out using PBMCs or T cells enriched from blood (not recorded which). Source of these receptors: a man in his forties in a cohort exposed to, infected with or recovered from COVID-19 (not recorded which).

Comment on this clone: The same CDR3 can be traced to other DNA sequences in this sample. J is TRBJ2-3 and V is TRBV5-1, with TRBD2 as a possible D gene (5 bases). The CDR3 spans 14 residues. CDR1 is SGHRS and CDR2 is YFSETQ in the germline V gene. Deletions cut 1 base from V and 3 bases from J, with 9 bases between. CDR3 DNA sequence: TGCGCCAGCAGCTTGTATGGCGGGACAGATACGCAGTATTTT. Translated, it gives CASSLYGGTDTQYF.

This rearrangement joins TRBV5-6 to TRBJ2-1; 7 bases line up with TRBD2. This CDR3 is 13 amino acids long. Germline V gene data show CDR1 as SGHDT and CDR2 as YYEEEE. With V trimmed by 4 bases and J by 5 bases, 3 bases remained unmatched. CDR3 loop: CASSPGGNNEQFF. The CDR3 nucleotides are TGTGCCAGCAGCCCGGGAGGCAACAATGAGCAGTTCTTC.

CDR3 residues: CASSAGTLNTGELFF. CDR3 nucleotide sequence: TGTGCCAGCAGTGCCGGGACTTTGAACACCGGGGAGCTGTTTTTT. The rearrangement uses TRBV28 and TRBJ2-2; tentatively, D is TRBD2 (6 bases). V lost 5 bases, J lost 1 base, and 11 bases lay in between. Germline values: CDR1 MDHEN, CDR2 SYDVKM. The CDR3 runs 15 residues.

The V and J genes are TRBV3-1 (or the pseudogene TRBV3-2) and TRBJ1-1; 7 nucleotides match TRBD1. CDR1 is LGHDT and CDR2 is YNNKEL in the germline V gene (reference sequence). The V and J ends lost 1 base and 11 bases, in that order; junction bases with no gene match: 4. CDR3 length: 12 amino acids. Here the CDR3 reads CASSQGDRDAFF. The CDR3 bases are TGTGCCAGCAGCCAAGGAGACAGGGATGCTTTCTTT.

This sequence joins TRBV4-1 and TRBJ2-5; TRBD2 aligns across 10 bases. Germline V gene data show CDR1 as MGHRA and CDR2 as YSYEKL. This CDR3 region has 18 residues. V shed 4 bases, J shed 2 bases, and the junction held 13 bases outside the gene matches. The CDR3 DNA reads TGCGCCAGCAGCCTTGCCCCTAGCGGGAGCCCTACACAAGAGACCCAGTACTTC. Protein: CASSLAPSGSPTQETQYF.

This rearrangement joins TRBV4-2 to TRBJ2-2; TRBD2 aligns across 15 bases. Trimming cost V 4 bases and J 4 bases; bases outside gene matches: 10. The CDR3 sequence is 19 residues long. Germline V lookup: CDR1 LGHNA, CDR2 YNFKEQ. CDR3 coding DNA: TGTGCCAGCAGCCGAGGAGGACTAGCGGGAGGGGGCGGCACCGGGGAGCTGTTTTTT. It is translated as CASSRGGLAGGGGTGELFF.

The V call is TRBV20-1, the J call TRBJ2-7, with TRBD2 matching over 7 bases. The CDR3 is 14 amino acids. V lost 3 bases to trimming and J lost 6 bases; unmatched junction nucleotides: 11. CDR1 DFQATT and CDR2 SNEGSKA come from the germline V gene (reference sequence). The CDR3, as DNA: TGCAGTGCTAGTATGGCGGGAGCGCCTCCCGAGCAGTACTTC. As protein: CSASMAGAPPEQYF.

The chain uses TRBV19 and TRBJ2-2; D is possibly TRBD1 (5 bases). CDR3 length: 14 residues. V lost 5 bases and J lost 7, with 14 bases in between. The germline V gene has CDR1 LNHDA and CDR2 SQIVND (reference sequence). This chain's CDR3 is CASSSEQANGELFF. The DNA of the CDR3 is TGTGCCAGTAGTTCAGAACAGGCTAACGGGGAGCTGTTTTTT.

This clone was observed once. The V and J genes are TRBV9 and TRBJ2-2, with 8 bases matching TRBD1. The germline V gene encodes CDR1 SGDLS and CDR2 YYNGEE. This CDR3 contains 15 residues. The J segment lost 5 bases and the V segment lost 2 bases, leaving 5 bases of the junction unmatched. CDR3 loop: CASSVQGAGTGELFF. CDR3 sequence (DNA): TGTGCCAGCAGCGTCCAGGGGGCTGGAACCGGGGAGCTGTTTTTT.

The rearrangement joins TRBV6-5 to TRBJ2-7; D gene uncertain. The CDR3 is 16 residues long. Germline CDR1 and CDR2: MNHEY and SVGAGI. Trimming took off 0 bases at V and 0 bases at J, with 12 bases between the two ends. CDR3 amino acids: CASSYSGVADSYEQYF. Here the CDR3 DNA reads TGTGCCAGCAGTTACTCCGGTGTAGCAGACTCCTACGAGCAGTACTTC.

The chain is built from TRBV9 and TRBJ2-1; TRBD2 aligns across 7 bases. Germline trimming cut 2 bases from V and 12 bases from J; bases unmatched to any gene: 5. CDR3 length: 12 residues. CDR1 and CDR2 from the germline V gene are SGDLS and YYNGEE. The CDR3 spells CASSVPGGRQFF. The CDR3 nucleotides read TGTGCCAGCAGCGTCCCCGGCGGGAGGCAGTTCTTC.

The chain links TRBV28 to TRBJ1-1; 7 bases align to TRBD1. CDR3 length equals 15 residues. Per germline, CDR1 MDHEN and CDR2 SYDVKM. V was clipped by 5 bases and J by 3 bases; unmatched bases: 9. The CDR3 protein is CASSLGQVWYTEAFF. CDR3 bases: TGTGCCAGCAGTCTAGGACAGGTATGGTACACTGAAGCTTTCTTT.

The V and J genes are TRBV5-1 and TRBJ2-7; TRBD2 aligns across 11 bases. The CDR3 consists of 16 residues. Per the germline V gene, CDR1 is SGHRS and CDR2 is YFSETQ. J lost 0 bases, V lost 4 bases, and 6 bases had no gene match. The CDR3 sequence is CASSPVTSGASYEQYF. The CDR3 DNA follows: TGCGCCAGCAGCCCAGTGACTAGCGGGGCCTCCTACGAGCAGTACTTC.

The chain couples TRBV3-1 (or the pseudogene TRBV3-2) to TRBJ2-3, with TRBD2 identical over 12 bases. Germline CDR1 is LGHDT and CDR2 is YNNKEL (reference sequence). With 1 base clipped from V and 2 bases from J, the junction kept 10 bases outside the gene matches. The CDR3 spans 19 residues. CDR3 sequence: CASSQVYSGTSGPTDTQYF. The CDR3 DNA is TGTGCCAGCAGCCAAGTGTACTCCGGGACTAGCGGGCCCACAGATACGCAGTATTTT.

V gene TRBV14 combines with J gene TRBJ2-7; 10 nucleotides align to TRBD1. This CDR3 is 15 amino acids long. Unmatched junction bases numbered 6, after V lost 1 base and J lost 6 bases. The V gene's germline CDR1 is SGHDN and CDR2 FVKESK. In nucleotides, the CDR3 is TGTGCCAGCAGCCAAGCCCGGACAGGGGGTAGCGAGCAGTACTTC. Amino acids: CASSQARTGGSEQYF.

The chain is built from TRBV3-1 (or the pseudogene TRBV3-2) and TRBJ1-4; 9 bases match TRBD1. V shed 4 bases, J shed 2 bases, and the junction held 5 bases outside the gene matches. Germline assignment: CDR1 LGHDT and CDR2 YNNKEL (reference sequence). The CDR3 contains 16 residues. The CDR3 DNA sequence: TGTGCCAGCAGCCTGGGACAGGGAGGCACTAATGAAAAACTGTTTTTT. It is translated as CASSLGQGGTNEKLFF.

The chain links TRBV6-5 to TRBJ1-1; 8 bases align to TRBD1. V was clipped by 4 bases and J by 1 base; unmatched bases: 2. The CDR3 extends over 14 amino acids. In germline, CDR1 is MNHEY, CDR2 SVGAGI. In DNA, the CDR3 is TGTGCCAGCAGTTCGGGACAGGCGAACACTGAAGCTTTCTTT. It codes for CASSSGQANTEAFF.

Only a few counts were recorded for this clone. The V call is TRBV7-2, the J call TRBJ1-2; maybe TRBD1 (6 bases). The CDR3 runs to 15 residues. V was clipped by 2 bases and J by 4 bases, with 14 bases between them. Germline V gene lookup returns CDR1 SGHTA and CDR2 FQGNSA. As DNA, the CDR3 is TGTGCCAGCAGCTTATCCCCTACAGGGTTCTATGGCTACACCTTC. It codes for CASSLSPTGFYGYTF.

The CDR3 DNA reads TGTGCCAGCAGCTTTCAGGGCTTTAGGGGCAATCAGCCCCAGCATTTT. Protein sequence: CASSFQGFRGNQPQHF. This chain connects TRBV5-5 to TRBJ1-5; D possibly corresponds to TRBD1 (5 bases). CDR1 and CDR2 (germline): SGHKS, YYEKEE (reference sequence). The V end lost 2 bases, the J end lost 2 bases, and 14 bases lay between the germline ends. The CDR3 is 16 residues long.

CDR3 residues: CASSKGQVGSYEQYF. As DNA, the CDR3 is TGTGCCAGTAGTAAGGGACAGGTGGGATCTTACGAGCAGTACTTC. The chain combines TRBV19 with TRBJ2-7, with 8 bases fitting TRBD1. The J segment lost 4 bases and the V segment lost 4 bases, leaving 9 bases of the junction unmatched. The CDR3 runs to 15 residues. Germline CDR1 LNHDA, CDR2 SQIVND (reference sequence).

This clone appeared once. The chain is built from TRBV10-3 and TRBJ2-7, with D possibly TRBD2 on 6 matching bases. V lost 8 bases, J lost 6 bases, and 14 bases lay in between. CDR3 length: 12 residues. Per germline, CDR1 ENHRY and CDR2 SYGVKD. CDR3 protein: CAIRSAGPEQYF. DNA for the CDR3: TGTGCCATCCGCAGCGCGGGGCCCGAGCAGTACTTC.

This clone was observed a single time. The CDR3 region is CASSGGTAKQYF. CDR3 DNA sequence: TGTGCCAGCAGTGGTGGGACAGCAAAGCAGTACTTC. The chain links TRBV25-1 to TRBJ2-7; TRBD1 matches 7 bases. Germline V gene sequence: CDR1 MGHDK, CDR2 SYGVNS. With 4 bases clipped from V and 8 bases from J, the junction kept 5 bases outside the gene matches. CDR3 length equals 12 residues.

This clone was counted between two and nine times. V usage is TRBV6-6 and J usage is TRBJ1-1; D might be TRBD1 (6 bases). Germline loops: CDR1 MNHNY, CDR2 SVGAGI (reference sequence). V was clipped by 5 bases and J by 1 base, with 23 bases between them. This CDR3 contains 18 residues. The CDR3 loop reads CASSLEGGSVSRNTEAFF. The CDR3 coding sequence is TGTGCCAGCAGTCTCGAGGGGGGGTCCGTATCGCGGAACACTGAAGCTTTCTTT.

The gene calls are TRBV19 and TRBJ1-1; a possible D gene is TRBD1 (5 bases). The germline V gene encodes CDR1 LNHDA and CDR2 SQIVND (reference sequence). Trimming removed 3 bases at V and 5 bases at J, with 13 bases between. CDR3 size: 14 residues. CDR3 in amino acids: CASSIFQGQTEAFF. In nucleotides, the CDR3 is TGTGCCAGTAGTATTTTCCAGGGCCAAACTGAAGCTTTCTTT.

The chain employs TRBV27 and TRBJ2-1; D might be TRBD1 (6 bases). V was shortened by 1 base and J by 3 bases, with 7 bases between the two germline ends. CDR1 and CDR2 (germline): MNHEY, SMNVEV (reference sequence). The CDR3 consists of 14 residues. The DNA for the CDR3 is TGTGCCAGCAGTTTATTAGGGGGCTACAATGAGCAGTTCTTC. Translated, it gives CASSLLGGYNEQFF.

CDR3 amino acids: CASSWRQGMNTEAFF. The CDR3 DNA is TGCGCCAGCAGCTGGAGACAGGGCATGAACACTGAAGCTTTCTTT. This chain uses TRBV5-1 with TRBJ1-1, with 7 bases identical to TRBD1. Unmatched junction bases numbered 5, after V lost 3 bases and J lost 0 bases. The germline V gene encodes CDR1 SGHRS and CDR2 YFSETQ. The CDR3 is 15 residues long.

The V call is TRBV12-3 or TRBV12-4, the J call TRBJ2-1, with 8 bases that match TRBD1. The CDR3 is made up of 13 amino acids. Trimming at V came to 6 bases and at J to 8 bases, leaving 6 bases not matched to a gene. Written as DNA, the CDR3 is TGTGCCAGCAGCATGGACAGGGCCCATGAGCAGTTCTTC. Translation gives CASSMDRAHEQFF.

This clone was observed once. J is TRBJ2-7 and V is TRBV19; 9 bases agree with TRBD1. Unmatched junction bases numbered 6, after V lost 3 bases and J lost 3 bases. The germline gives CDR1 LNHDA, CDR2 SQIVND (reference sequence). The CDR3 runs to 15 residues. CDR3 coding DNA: TGTGCCAGTAGTATTGGACAGGGGCAGGGCTACGAGCAGTACTTC. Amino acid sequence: CASSIGQGQGYEQYF.

In nucleotides, the CDR3 is TGTGCCAGCATGGGTAAGGGGCCCCCCATGAACACTGAAGCTTTCTTT. Translating gives CASMGKGPPMNTEAFF. The V and J genes are TRBV28 and TRBJ1-1; tentative D call: TRBD1 (5 bases). This CDR3 comprises 16 residues. V was pared by 7 bases and J by 0 bases, with 18 bases between. Germline loops: CDR1 MDHEN, CDR2 SYDVKM. Drawing the rest from reference TRBV28 and TRBJ1-1, the complete variable domain is DVKVTQSSRYLVKRTGEKVFLECVQDMDHENMFWYRQDPGLGLRLIYFSYDVKMKEKGDIPEGYSVSREKKERFSLILESASTNQTSMYLCASMGKGPPMNTEAFFGQGTRLTVV.